The 15 T cell receptor beta chains listed next were all sequenced from one sample in a study of T cell changes during pregnancy in multiple sclerosis. The assay was immunoSEQ multiplex PCR, and TCRdb's table has in-frame clones only and misses some. The table has about 110,000 clones, just under 95% seen once. The sample was peripheral blood, taken in the third trimester of pregnancy. These receptors originate from a female donor in good health, enrolled as a control in a pregnancy study.

The genes are TRBV28 and TRBJ1-5; tentative D call: TRBD1 (6 bases). CDR3 length equals 13 residues. V was shortened by 5 bases and J by 12 bases, with 17 bases between the two germline ends. Germline CDR1 MDHEN, CDR2 SYDVKM. The CDR3 spells CASSPLSRGLQHF. CDR3 sequence (DNA): TGTGCCAGCAGTCCCCTGTCCAGGGGCCTCCAGCATTTT.

The rearrangement joins TRBV5-1 to TRBJ1-4; D is unclear. Germline V gives CDR1 SGHRS, CDR2 YFSETQ. CDR3 size: 16 residues. Trimming stripped 0 bases from V and 4 bases from J, with 13 bases between. The CDR3 loop reads CASSLDAVEVNEKLFF. The CDR3 DNA sequence: TGCGCCAGCAGCTTGGATGCGGTGGAGGTTAATGAAAAACTGTTTTTT.

Concerning this clone: The sample has other DNA sequences that encode this CDR3 too. The chain is built from TRBV5-1 and TRBJ1-2; D may be TRBD1 (5 bases). V dropped 0 bases and J dropped 4 bases, with 7 bases sitting between them. Germline-derived CDR1 and CDR2 are SGHRS and YFSETQ. The CDR3 runs 13 residues. Here the CDR3 DNA reads TGCGCCAGCAGCTTGGGACAGTCCTATGGCTACACCTTC. This sequence encodes CASSLGQSYGYTF.

This chain connects TRBV6-1 to TRBJ1-1, with 7 positions matching TRBD1. V shed 8 bases and J 0 bases; nucleotides not matched to a gene: 6. Looked up from germline, CDR1 is MNHNS and CDR2 is SASEGT. The CDR3 runs 14 residues. The CDR3 loop reads CASSPTGVNTEAFF. CDR3 coding DNA: TGTGCCAGCTCCCCCACAGGGGTGAACACTGAAGCTTTCTTT.

This chain links TRBV30 with TRBJ1-4, with 8 bases matching TRBD1. CDR3 length: 14 residues. The germline CDR1 and CDR2 sequences are GTSNPN and SVGIG (reference sequence). V lost 4 bases and J lost 7; bases outside the gene matches: 8. In DNA form, the CDR3 reads TGTGCCTGGACGACCGGGACAGGTTCTGAAAAACTGTTTTTT. Protein sequence: CAWTTGTGSEKLFF.

V usage is TRBV11-2 and J usage is TRBJ2-3; 7 bases map to TRBD1. V shed 4 bases, J shed 8 bases, and the junction held 12 bases outside the gene matches. The germline V gene encodes CDR1 SGHAT and CDR2 FQNNGV. The CDR3 is made up of 15 amino acids. The CDR3 region has the DNA TGTGCCAGCAGCTCTCTAAGGGGGCCCCGCGGTACGCAGTATTTT. Protein sequence: CASSSLRGPRGTQYF.

The chain recombines TRBV11-2 with TRBJ2-3; perhaps TRBD1 as D (6 bases). Trimming removed 5 bases from V and 2 bases from J, with 14 bases in between. Germline V gene sequence: CDR1 SGHAT, CDR2 FQNNGV. The length of the CDR3 is 15 residues. DNA for the CDR3: TGTGCCAGCAGCACGCTTAGGGGGATCACAGATACGCAGTATTTT. Translated, it gives CASSTLRGITDTQYF.

The V call is TRBV5-1, the J call TRBJ2-5; perhaps TRBD2 as D (5 bases). The V end lost 1 base, the J end lost 5 bases, and 24 bases lay between the germline ends. Germline loops: CDR1 SGHRS, CDR2 YFSETQ. The CDR3 totals 18 residues. The CDR3 DNA is TGCGCCAGCAGCTTGCAGATACGGAGGACTCCTGCGTCGGAGACCCAGTACTTC. The encoded protein is CASSLQIRRTPASETQYF.

This clone has only one observation. V gene TRBV19 combines with J gene TRBJ1-2; 8 nucleotides line up with TRBD1. Trimming took 4 bases from V and 0 from J; bases not matched to a gene: 1. Per the germline V gene, CDR1 is LNHDA and CDR2 is SQIVND (reference sequence). The CDR3 consists of 14 residues. The CDR3 region has the DNA TGTGCCAGTAGTAGGACAGGGACTAACTATGGCTACACCTTC. Translating gives CASSRTGTNYGYTF.

This sequence joins TRBV7-7 and TRBJ2-1, with TRBD1 matching 11 bases. Unmatched junction bases numbered 1, after V lost 1 base and J lost 5 bases. This CDR3 is 15 amino acids long. Germline V gene lookup returns CDR1 SSHAT and CDR2 FNYEAQ (reference sequence). CDR3 sequence reads: CASSLGDRGNNEQFF. As DNA, the CDR3 is TGTGCCAGCAGCTTAGGGGACAGGGGGAACAATGAGCAGTTCTTC.

V gene TRBV27 combines with J gene TRBJ2-7, with D possibly being TRBD1 (6 bases). This CDR3 is built from 13 residues. CDR1 and CDR2 from the germline V gene are MNHEY and SMNVEV (reference sequence). The V end lost 4 bases, the J end lost 4 bases, and 11 bases lay between the germline ends. CDR3 in DNA: TGTGCCAGCAGTTCCACAGGGACGTACGAGCAGTACTTC. Translated, it gives CASSSTGTYEQYF.

The chain recombines TRBV9 with TRBJ1-2, with D maybe TRBD1 (6 bases). Germline V CDR1 and CDR2: SGDLS, YYNGEE. CDR3 size: 16 residues. V gave up 2 bases and J gave up 5 bases, with 19 bases separating them. CDR3 in amino acids: CASSVFSGQSAYGYTF. Here the CDR3 DNA reads TGTGCCAGCAGCGTGTTTTCGGGACAATCGGCATATGGCTACACCTTC. Full variable domain (missing parts from reference TRBV9 and TRBJ1-2): DSGVTQTPKHLITATGQRVTLRCSPRSGDLSVYWYQQSLDQGLQFLIQYYNGEERAKGNILERFSAQQFPDLHSELNLSSLELGDSALYFCASSVFSGQSAYGYTFGSGTRLTVV.

This clone came up a few times. The chain combines TRBV7-9 with TRBJ1-1; D gene unclear. This CDR3 has 12 residues. Deletions cut 5 bases from V and 8 bases from J, with 12 bases between. Per the germline V gene, CDR1 is SEHNR and CDR2 is FQNEAQ (reference sequence). The DNA of the CDR3 is TGTGCCAGCAGCCTTTACTCCCCCGAAGCTTTCTTT. Translation gives CASSLYSPEAFF.

The J gene is TRBJ2-5, the V gene TRBV4-3; 7 nucleotides match TRBD1. Germline CDR1 LGHNA, CDR2 YSLEER. Trimming took 4 bases from V and 5 from J; bases not matched to a gene: 10. The CDR3 spans 15 residues. In nucleotides, the CDR3 is TGCGCCAGCAGCCGACTGTACAGGGGAACGGAGACCCAGTACTTC. Translating it yields CASSRLYRGTETQYF.

This chain connects TRBV11-3 to TRBJ1-1; TRBD1 is a possible D gene (5 bases). CDR1 is SGHNT, CDR2 YENEEA, per germline. V shed 6 bases and J shed 1 base, with 12 bases lying between them. The CDR3 runs 14 residues. The CDR3 DNA is TGTGCCAGCAGTCCCGGCGGGGGGAACACTGAAGCTTTCTTT. Translation gives CASSPGGGNTEAFF.